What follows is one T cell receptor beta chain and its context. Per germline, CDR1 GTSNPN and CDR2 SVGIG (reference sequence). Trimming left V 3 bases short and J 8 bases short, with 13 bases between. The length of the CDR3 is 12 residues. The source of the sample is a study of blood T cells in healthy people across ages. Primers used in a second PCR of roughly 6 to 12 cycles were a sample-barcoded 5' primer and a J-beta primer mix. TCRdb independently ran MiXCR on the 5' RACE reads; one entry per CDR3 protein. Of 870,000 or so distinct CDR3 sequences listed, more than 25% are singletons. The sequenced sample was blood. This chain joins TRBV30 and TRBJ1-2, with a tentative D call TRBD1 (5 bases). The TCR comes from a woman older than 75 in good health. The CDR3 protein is CAWRLAGLGYTF. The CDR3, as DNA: TGTGCCTGGAGACTAGCGGGGCTCGGCTACACCTTC. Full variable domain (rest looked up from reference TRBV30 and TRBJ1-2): SQTIHQWPATLVQPVGSPLSLECTVEGTSNPNLYWYRQAAGRGLQLLFYSVGIGQISSEVPQNLSASRPQDRQFILSSKKLLLSDSGFYLCAWRLAGLGYTFGSGTRLTVV.